This TCR beta chain appears in the sequencing data of a study of Ad26.COV2.S vaccination and SARS-CoV-2 variants. The wider study: A participant enrolled in the COV1001 Ad26.COV2.S trial arm provided the sample. Study-wide findings and caveats: The authors reported substantial breadth in spike-specific CD8+ and CD4+ T cell responses after vaccination. Whether participants received vaccine or placebo, their non-spike TCR breadth was similar.

About this clone itself: The antigen remains unidentified.

Treatment noted: 15 to 20 received Ad26.COV2.S at low or high dose, single or two shots; 5 received placebo; per-sample allocation not given. Sampling was done on day 63 after the first vaccine or placebo injection. What was given as vaccine was an Ad26 vector encoding Wuhan-strain SARS-CoV-2 spike. Sequencing was performed with immunoSEQ multiplex PCR; in TCRdb, only in-frame clones are kept and a portion is missing. The sample holds 400,000 to 450,000 clones, roughly 87% seen once. CDR3 length: 16 amino acids. From germline, CDR1 is SGHRS and CDR2 YFSETQ. Trimming removed 4 bases at V and 5 bases at J, with 21 bases between.

This chain links TRBV5-1 with TRBJ2-5; D remains unclear. This material consisted of peripheral blood, taken in a trial of Ad26.COV2.S vaccine versus placebo. The TCR was taken from a person aged 18-60 years who received the Ad26.COV2.S COVID-19 vaccine or a placebo. CDR3 region: CASSLRTLTLLETQYF. In DNA form, the CDR3 reads TGCGCCAGCAGCCTAAGGACCCTAACGCTTTTGGAGACCCAGTACTTC.